This T cell receptor beta chain emerged from a study of CD8 T cells in ankylosing spondylitis. There are many counts of this clonotype. Antigen unknown. CDR3 length equals 14 residues. V shed 3 bases and J 1 base; nucleotides not matched to a gene: 1. The V gene's germline CDR1 is MNHEY and CDR2 SMNVEV (reference sequence). TCRdb re-analysed the 5' RACE reads in MiXCR, keeping a single row per CDR3 protein. The data hold approximately 150,000 distinct CDR3 sequences, with more than 15% observed a single time. Study conclusions and caveats: Ankylosing spondylitis blood appeared to be characterized by a TCR beta motif of eight highly homologous variants.

Sample: blood, either unsorted or a sorted T cell fraction (not recorded which). This clonotype was sampled from a male donor with ankylosing spondylitis. J is TRBJ2-7 and V is TRBV27; 9 nucleotides match TRBD1. For the CDR3, the DNA is TGTGCCAGCAGTTTGACAGGGGGGTCCTACGAGCAGTACTTC. It is translated as CASSLTGGSYEQYF.